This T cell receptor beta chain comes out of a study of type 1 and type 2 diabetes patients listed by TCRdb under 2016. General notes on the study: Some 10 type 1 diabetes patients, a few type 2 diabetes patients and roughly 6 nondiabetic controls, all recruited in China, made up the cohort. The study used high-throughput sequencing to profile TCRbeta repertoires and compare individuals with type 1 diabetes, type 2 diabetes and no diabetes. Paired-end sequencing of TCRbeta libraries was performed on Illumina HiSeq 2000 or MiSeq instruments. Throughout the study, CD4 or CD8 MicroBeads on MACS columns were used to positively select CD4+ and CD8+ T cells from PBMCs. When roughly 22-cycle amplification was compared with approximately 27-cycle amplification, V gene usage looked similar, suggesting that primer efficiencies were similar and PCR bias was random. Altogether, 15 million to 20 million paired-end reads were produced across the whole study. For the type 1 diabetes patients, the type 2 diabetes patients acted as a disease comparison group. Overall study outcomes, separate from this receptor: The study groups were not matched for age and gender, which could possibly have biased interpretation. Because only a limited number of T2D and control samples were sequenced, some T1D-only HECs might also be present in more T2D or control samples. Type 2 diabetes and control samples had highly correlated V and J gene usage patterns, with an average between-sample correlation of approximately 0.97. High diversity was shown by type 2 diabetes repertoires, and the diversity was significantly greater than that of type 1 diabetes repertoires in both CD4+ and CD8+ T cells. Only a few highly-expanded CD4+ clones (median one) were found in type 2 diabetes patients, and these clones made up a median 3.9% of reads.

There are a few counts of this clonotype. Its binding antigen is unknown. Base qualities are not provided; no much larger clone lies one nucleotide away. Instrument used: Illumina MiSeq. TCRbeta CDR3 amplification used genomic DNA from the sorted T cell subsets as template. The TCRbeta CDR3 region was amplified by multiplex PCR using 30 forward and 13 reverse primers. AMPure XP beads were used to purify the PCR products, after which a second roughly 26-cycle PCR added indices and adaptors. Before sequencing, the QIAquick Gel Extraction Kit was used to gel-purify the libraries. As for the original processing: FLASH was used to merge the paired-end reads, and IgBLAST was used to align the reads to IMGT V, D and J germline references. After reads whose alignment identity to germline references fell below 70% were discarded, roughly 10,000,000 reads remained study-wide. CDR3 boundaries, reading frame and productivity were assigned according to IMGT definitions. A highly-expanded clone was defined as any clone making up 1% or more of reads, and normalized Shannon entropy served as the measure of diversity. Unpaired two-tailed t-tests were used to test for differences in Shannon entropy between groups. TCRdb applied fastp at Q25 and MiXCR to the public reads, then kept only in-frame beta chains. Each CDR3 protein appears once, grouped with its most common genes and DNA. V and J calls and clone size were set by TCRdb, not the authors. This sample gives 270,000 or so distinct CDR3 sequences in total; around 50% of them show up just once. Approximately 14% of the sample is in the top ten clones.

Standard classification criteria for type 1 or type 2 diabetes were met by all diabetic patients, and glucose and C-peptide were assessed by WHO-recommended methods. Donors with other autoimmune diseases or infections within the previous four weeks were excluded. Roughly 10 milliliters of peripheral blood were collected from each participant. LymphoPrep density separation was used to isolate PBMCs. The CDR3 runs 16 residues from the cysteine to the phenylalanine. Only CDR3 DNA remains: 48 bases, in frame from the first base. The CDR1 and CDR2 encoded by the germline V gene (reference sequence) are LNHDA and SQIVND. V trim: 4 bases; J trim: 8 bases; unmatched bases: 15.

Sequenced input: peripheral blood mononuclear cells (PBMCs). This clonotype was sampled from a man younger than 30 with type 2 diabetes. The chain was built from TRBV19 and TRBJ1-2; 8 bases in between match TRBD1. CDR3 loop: CASSTSPAGGRGGYTF. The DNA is TGTGCCAGTAGTACCTCCCCCGCAGGGGGCCGAGGAGGCTACACCTTC.